This T cell receptor (beta chain) was sequenced during a study of Graves' ophthalmopathy and Graves' hyperthyroidism. The germline V gene encodes CDR1 LNHDA and CDR2 SQIVND (reference sequence). With 0 bases removed from V and 9 bases from J, the gap between germline ends came to 18 bases. The CDR3 spans 16 residues. Amplified material comprised TCR beta CDR3 regions derived from RNA transcripts. RT-PCR in the first round used HTBI primers; a second-round multiplex PCR followed. TCRdb recomputed calls from the multiplex PCR reads with MiXCR, one row per CDR3 protein. This sample yields 500,000 to 800,000 distinct CDR3 sequences, of which roughly two fifths are seen a single time; over 2.5% belongs to the top ten. This clonotype was seen many times.

The rearrangement joins TRBV19 to TRBJ1-5, with a weak D call TRBD1 (5 bases). This TCR was sampled from an adult man with Graves' ophthalmopathy. The sequenced material came from peripheral blood. CDR3 bases: TGTGCCAGTAGTATAGATAGCCAGGGCGGCGGTCCGCCCCAGCATTTT. Translated, it gives CASSIDSQGGGPPQHF.